Following are 18 T cell receptor beta chains from one sample sequenced in a study of T-cell reconstitution after alpha-beta-depleted transplantation in children. Unique molecular identifiers were incorporated when the TCRbeta library was constructed. TCRdb independently ran MiXCR on the PCR reads; one entry per CDR3 protein. There are hundreds of thousands of distinct CDR3 sequences in the sample; around a sixth occur only once, and around 45% lies in the top ten. The sequenced sample was PBMCs, mostly from graft donor cells, obtained 360 days after TCRalphabeta/CD19-depleted stem cell transplant. The receptor source for this set is a male patient between 2 and 9 years old who had a stem cell transplant for acute lymphoblastic leukemia, so the T cells may come from the graft donor.

V is TRBV7-8 and J is TRBJ2-7; D gene unclear. The CDR3 loop spans 12 amino acids. In germline, CDR1 is SGHVS, CDR2 FQNEAQ. Trimming removed 5 bases at V and 7 bases at J, with 12 bases between. CDR3 sequence (DNA): TGTGCCAGCAGCCCCTATGACGGGGAGCAGTACTTC. Translated, it gives CASSPYDGEQYF.

This clonotype was seen only a few times. This chain connects TRBV20-1 to TRBJ2-3, with D perhaps given as TRBD1 or TRBD2 (5 bases each). The V and J ends lost 6 bases and 0 bases respectively, with 13 bases between them. Germline assignment: CDR1 DFQATT and CDR2 SNEGSKA (reference sequence). The CDR3 runs 14 residues. CDR3 DNA: TGCAGTGCAAGCCCATGGGGGAGCACAGATACGCAGTATTTT. Its protein product is CSASPWGSTDTQYF.

The sample holds a few counts of this clonotype. V is TRBV6-5 and J is TRBJ1-4; D might be TRBD1 (6 bases). The V gene's germline CDR1 is MNHEY and CDR2 SVGAGI. The CDR3 has 15 amino acids. The V gene lost 4 bases and the J gene lost 5 bases, with 14 bases spanning the gap. The CDR3, as DNA: TGTGCCAGCAGTTCACCCTTTCAGGGGAATGAAAAACTGTTTTTT. It specifies CASSSPFQGNEKLFF.

The chain links TRBV6-1 to TRBJ1-1; D not certain. This CDR3 has 15 amino acids. The germline gives CDR1 MNHNS, CDR2 SASEGT. Trimming left V 5 bases short and J 1 base short, with 14 bases between. CDR3 in DNA: TGTGCCAGCAGTCCCCGCGGACGTCAGAACACTGAAGCTTTCTTT. Its protein is CASSPRGRQNTEAFF.

A few counts support this clonotype. The chain links TRBV7-9 to TRBJ2-7, with D maybe TRBD1 (5 bases). The CDR3 is made up of 11 amino acids. Germline CDR1 reads SEHNR; CDR2 reads FQNEAQ (reference sequence). CDR3 sequence (DNA): TGTGCGGCCGTTCAGGGCCACGAGCAGTACTTC. Translating it yields CAAVQGHEQYF.

J is TRBJ2-5 and V is TRBV20-1, with D possibly TRBD2 on 6 matching bases. CDR3 length equals 12 residues. The V gene's germline CDR1 is DFQATT and CDR2 SNEGSKA (reference sequence). For the CDR3, the DNA is TGCAGCGCTGGAGCGGGTTTCGAGACCCAGTACTTC. Residues: CSAGAGFETQYF.

This clonotype was picked up a small number of times. The V gene is TRBV5-6, the J gene TRBJ2-5; 7 nucleotides line up with TRBD1. V lost 3 bases, J lost 8 bases, and 10 bases stayed unmatched. The CDR3 has 14 amino acids. The V gene's germline CDR1 is SGHDT and CDR2 YYEEEE. The CDR3 DNA reads as TGTGCCAGCAGCTCATTGCCGGGACAGATTACCCAGTACTTC. This gives the protein CASSSLPGQITQYF.

There are a few counts of this clonotype. In DNA form, the CDR3 reads TGCAGCGTGCAACCGACAGGGGTTGGTACCGAGCAGTACTTC. Residues: CSVQPTGVGTEQYF. This chain links TRBV29-1 with TRBJ2-7; TRBD1 agrees at 8 bases. Losses at the gene ends were 6 bases for V and 6 bases for J; bases not matched to a gene: 13. Germline CDR1 and CDR2: SQVTM and ANQGSEA. CDR3 length: 14 amino acids.

The chain has TRBV10-3 and TRBJ2-5; 7 bases map to TRBD2. CDR3 length: 18 residues. CDR1 and CDR2 from the germline V gene are ENHRY and SYGVKD. Germline trimming cut 0 bases from V and 4 bases from J; bases unmatched to any gene: 14. The CDR3 region has the DNA TGTGCCATCAGTGAGTCGATGGTCCCGGCGGGGGAAAGAGAGACCCAGTACTTC. This translates into CAISESMVPAGERETQYF.

This sequence joins TRBV7-2 and TRBJ2-3; no reliable D call. There are 15 residues in the CDR3. The germline V gene has CDR1 SGHTA and CDR2 FQGNSA. Trimming left V 5 bases short and J 4 bases short, with 16 bases between. This CDR3 is CASSKDLRVADTQYF. In nucleotides, the CDR3 is TGTGCCAGCAGCAAGGATCTCCGGGTTGCAGATACGCAGTATTTT.

The chain carries TRBV5-6 and TRBJ1-5; no clear D gene. Trimming cost V 1 base and J 0 bases, with 11 bases left between them. Germline loops: CDR1 SGHDT, CDR2 YYEEEE. The CDR3 is made up of 16 amino acids. The CDR3 reads CASSLSTAYSNQPQHF. CDR3 coding DNA: TGTGCCAGCAGCTTGTCCACAGCTTATAGCAATCAGCCCCAGCATTTT.

This clonotype was counted ten times or more. This chain joins TRBV27 and TRBJ2-7; 9 bases map to TRBD1. Germline V gene sequence: CDR1 MNHEY, CDR2 SMNVEV (reference sequence). The CDR3 is 12 residues long. The V and J ends lost 8 bases and 7 bases, in that order; junction bases with no gene match: 6. The CDR3 sequence: CASGDRVREQYF. DNA of the CDR3: TGTGCCAGCGGGGACAGGGTTCGGGAGCAGTACTTC.

The chain combines TRBV12-3 or TRBV12-4 with TRBJ2-7; 7 bases map to TRBD1. V was pared by 3 bases and J by 3 bases, with 5 bases of the junction left unmatched. This CDR3 region has 14 residues. The CDR3 spells CASSFEQGNYEQYF. DNA for the CDR3: TGTGCCAGCAGTTTCGAACAGGGGAACTACGAGCAGTACTTC.

This clonotype was observed a handful of times. This sequence joins TRBV7-2 and TRBJ2-6; D is ambiguous. CDR3 length: 16 amino acids. Germline loops: CDR1 SGHTA, CDR2 FQGNSA. V was clipped by 1 base and J by 0 bases, with 7 bases between them. In DNA form, the CDR3 reads TGTGCCAGCAGCTTAGACCAGGTCTCTGGGGCCAACGTCCTGACTTTC. Translating it yields CASSLDQVSGANVLTF.

The V and J genes are TRBV20-1 and TRBJ2-1; 8 bases are a match to TRBD2. V dropped 6 bases and J dropped 11; count of bases not matched to a gene: 15. The CDR3 runs 14 residues. Per the germline V gene, CDR1 is DFQATT and CDR2 is SNEGSKA (reference sequence). The CDR3 DNA reads TGCAGTGCCCATAGCGGGAAAGGTCAAGGGCAGCAGTTCTTC. Residues: CSAHSGKGQGQQFF.

Only a few counts were recorded for this clonotype. The chain joins TRBV27 to TRBJ2-2, with D possibly TRBD1 on 6 matching bases. The CDR3 runs to 15 residues. Trimming cost V 6 bases and J 2 bases, with 13 bases left between them. Germline CDR1 MNHEY, CDR2 SMNVEV (reference sequence). CDR3 loop: CASRKTGPNTGELFF. Written as DNA, the CDR3 is TGTGCCAGCAGAAAGACAGGCCCCAACACCGGGGAGCTGTTTTTT.

This clonotype has ten or more counts. V gene TRBV12-3 or TRBV12-4 combines with J gene TRBJ2-7; no clear D gene. Between the trimmed V and J ends, which lost 5 bases and 4 bases, there was a span of 6 bases. This CDR3 is built from 11 residues. The CDR3 DNA follows: TGTGCCAGCAGTCCACAATACGAGCAGTACTTC. Protein: CASSPQYEQYF.

V usage is TRBV5-1 and J usage is TRBJ2-7; the match to TRBD2 covers 8 bases. The CDR3 runs 16 residues. The germline CDR1 and CDR2 sequences are SGHRS and YFSETQ. Losses at the gene ends were 2 bases for V and 3 bases for J; bases not matched to a gene: 10. The chain's CDR3 is CASSLRAGANDYEQYF. CDR3 DNA: TGCGCCAGCAGCTTAAGAGCGGGGGCCAACGACTACGAGCAGTACTTC. Together with reference TRBV5-1 and TRBJ2-7, the CDR3 gives the full variable domain: KAGVTQTPRYLIKTRGQQVTLSCSPISGHRSVSWYQQTPGQGLQFLFEYFSETQRNKGNFPGRFSGRQFSNSRSEMNVSTLELGDSALYLCASSLRAGANDYEQYFGPGTRLTVT.